This T cell receptor beta chain was obtained from a study of CD8+CD57+ T cells in acquired aplastic anemia. About the research overall: The study obtained an average of about 3.1 ug of DNA from sorted CD4+ and CD8+ cells.

TCR beta VDJ and CDR3 profiles were obtained from a genomic DNA template. Using its own MiXCR run on the reads, TCRdb lists one record per CDR3 protein. The sample has 80,000 to 100,000 distinct CDR3 sequences, around 62% seen once. V lost 3 bases, J lost 2 bases, and 9 bases lay in between. The CDR3 runs to 13 residues. The germline V gene has CDR1 DFQATT and CDR2 SNEGSKA (reference sequence). The patients chosen for sequencing had shown expansion of CD8+CD57+ cells (detected by flow cytometry). Severe acquired aplastic anemia was the diagnosis recorded for all patients. Blood came from patients not yet given any therapy.

The rearrangement joins TRBV20-1 to TRBJ2-3; D is unclear. Sequencing was performed on sorted CD4+, CD8+, or CD8+CD57+ T cells (not recorded which) from PBMCs. The source is a human donor with aplastic anemia. The CDR3, as DNA: TGCAGTGCTAGGGCCGTCCCCACAGATACGCAGTATTTT. Residues: CSARAVPTDTQYF.